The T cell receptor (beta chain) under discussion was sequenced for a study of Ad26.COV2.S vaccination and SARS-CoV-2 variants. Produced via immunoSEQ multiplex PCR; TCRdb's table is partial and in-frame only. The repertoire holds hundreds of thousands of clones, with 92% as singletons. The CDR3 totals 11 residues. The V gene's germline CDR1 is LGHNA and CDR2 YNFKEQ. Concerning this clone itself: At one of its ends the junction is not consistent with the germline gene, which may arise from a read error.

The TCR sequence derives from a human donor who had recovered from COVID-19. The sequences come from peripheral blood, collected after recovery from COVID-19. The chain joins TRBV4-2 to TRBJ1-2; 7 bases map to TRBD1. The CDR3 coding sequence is TGTGCCAGCAGCCAGGGGGACAGCCAGAGCTTC. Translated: CASSQGDSQSF.